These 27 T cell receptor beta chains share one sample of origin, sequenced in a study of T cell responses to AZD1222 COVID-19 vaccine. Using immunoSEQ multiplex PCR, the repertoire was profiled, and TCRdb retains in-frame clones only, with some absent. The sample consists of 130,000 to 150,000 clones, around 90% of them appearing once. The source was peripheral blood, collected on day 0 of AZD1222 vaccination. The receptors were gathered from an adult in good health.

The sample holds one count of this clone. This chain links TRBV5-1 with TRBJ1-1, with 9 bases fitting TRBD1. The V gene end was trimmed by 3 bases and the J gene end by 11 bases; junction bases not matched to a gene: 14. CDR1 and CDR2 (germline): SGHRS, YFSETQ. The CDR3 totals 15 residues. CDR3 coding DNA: TGCGCCAGCAGCTGGAACACCGGGACAGGGTATAAGGCTTTCTTT. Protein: CASSWNTGTGYKAFF.

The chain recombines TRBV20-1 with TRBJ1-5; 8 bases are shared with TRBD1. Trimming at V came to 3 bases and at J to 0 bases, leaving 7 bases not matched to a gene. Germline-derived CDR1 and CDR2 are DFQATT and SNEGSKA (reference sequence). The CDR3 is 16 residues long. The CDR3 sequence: CSASKQGGDSNQPQHF. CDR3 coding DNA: TGCAGTGCTAGTAAACAGGGGGGGGATAGCAATCAGCCCCAGCATTTT.

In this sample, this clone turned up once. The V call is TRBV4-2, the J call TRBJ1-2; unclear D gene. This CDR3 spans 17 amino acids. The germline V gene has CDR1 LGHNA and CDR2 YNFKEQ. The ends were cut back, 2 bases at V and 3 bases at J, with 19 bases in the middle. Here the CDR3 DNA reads TGTGCCAGCAGCCAAAGGCCCCATCCCCCGCCGGACTATGGCTACACCTTC. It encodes CASSQRPHPPPDYGYTF.

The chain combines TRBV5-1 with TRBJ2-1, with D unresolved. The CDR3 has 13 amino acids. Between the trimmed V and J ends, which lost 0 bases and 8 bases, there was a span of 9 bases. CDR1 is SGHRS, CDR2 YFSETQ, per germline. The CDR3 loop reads CASSLAFGDEQFF. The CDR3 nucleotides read TGCGCCAGCAGCTTGGCTTTCGGAGATGAGCAGTTCTTC.

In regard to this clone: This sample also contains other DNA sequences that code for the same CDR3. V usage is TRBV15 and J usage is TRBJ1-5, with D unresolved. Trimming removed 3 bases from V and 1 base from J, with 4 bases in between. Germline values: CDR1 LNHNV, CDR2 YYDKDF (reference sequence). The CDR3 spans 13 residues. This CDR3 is CATSRGSNQPQHF. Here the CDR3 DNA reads TGTGCCACCAGCAGGGGAAGCAATCAGCCCCAGCATTTT.

The CDR3 is CASSWRENTEAFF. CDR3 DNA: TGTGCCAGTAGTTGGCGGGAGAACACTGAAGCTTTCTTT. The V gene is TRBV19, the J gene TRBJ1-1, with unresolved D. The CDR3 has 13 residues. The germline V gene has CDR1 LNHDA and CDR2 SQIVND (reference sequence). V was trimmed by 5 bases and J by 1 base, leaving 8 bases between them.

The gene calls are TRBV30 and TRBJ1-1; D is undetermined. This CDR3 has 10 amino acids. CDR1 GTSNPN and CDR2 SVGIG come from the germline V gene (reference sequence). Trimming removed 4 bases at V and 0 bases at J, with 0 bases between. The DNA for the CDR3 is TGTGCCTGGATGAACACTGAAGCTTTCTTT. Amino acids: CAWMNTEAFF.

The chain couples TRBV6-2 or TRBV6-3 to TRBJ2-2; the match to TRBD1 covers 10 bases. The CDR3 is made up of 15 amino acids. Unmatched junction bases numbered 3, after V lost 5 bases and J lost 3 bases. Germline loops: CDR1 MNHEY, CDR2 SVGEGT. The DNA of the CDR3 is TGTGCCAGCAGTCGACAGGGGGCGGACACCGGGGAGCTGTTTTTT. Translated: CASSRQGADTGELFF.

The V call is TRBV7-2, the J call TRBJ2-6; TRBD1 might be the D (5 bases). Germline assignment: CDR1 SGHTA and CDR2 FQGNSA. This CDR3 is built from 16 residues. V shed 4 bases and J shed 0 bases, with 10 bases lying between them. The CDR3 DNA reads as TGTGCCAGCAGCTCCCGCACAGGCTCTGGGGCCAACGTCCTGACTTTC. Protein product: CASSSRTGSGANVLTF.

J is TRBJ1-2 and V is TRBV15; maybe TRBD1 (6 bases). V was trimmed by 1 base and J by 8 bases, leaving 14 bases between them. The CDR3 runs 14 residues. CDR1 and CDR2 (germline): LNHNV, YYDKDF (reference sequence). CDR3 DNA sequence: TGTGCCACCAGCAGAGGACAGGACCTCCGGGGCTACACCTTC. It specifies CATSRGQDLRGYTF.

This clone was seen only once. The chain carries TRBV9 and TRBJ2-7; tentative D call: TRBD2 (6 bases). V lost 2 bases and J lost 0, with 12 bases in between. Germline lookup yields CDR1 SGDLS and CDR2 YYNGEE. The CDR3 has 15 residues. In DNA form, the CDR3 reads TGTGCCAGCAGCGTCGGGGTCGGGGGCTCCTACGAGCAGTACTTC. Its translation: CASSVGVGGSYEQYF.

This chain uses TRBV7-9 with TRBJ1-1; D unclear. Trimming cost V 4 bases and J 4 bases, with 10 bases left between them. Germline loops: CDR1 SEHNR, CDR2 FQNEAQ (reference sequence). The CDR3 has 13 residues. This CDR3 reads CASSSTVGTEAFF. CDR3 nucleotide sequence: TGTGCCAGCAGCTCCACGGTTGGCACTGAAGCTTTCTTT.

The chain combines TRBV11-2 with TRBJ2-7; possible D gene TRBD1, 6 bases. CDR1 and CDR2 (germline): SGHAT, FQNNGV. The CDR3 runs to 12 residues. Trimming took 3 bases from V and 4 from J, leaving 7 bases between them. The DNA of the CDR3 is TGTGCCAGCAGCTTTACAGGGTACGAGCAGTACTTC. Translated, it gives CASSFTGYEQYF.

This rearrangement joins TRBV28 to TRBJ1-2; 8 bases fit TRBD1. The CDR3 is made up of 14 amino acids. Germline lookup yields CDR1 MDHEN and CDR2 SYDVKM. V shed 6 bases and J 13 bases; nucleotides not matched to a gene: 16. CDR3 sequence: CASRDFQGAGECTF. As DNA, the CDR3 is TGTGCCAGCAGAGATTTCCAGGGGGCTGGCGAATGCACCTTC.

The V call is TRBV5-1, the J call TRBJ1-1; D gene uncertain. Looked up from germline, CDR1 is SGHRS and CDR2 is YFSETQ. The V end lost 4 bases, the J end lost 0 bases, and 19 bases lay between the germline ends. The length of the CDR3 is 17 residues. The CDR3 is CASSPRAGIVMNTEAFF. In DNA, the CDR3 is TGCGCCAGCAGCCCGAGGGCAGGAATAGTTATGAACACTGAAGCTTTCTTT.

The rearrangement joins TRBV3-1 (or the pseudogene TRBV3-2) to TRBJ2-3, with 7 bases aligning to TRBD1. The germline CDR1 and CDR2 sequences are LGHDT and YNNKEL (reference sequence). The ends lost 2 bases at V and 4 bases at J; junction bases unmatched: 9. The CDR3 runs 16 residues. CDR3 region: CASSQTDRVGADTQYF. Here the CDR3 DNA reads TGTGCCAGCAGCCAAACAGACAGGGTAGGGGCAGATACGCAGTATTTT.

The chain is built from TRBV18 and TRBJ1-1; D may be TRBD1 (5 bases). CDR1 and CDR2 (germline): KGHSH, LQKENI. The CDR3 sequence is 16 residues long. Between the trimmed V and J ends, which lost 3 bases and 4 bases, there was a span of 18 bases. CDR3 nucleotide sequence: TGTGCCAGCTCACCTAAAGTGGCATTTGGGGGCACTGAAGCTTTCTTT. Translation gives CASSPKVAFGGTEAFF.

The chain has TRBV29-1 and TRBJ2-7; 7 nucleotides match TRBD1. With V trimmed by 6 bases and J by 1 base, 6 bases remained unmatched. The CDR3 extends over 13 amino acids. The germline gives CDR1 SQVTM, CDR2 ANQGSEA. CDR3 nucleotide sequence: TGCAGCGTCGCGCACAGGGGATCCTACGAGCAGTACTTC. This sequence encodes CSVAHRGSYEQYF.

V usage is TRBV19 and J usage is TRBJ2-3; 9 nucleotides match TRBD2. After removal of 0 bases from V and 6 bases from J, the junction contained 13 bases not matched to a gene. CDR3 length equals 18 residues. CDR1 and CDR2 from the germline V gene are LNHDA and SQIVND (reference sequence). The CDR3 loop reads CASSIELASGAIKDTQYF. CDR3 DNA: TGTGCCAGTAGTATAGAGTTGGCTAGCGGGGCTATTAAGGATACGCAGTATTTT.

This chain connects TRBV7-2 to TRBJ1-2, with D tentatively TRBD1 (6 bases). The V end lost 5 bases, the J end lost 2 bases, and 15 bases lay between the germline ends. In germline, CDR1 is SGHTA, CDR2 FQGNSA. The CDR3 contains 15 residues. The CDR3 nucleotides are TGTGCCAGCAGCCAAGGAAGGGACAAAAACTATGGCTACACCTTC. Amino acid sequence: CASSQGRDKNYGYTF. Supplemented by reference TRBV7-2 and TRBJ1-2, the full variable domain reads GAGVSQSPSNKVTEKGKDVELRCDPISGHTALYWYRQSLGQGLEFLIYFQGNSAPDKSGLPSDRFSAERTGGSVSTLTIQRTQQEDSAVYLCASSQGRDKNYGYTFGSGTRLTVV.

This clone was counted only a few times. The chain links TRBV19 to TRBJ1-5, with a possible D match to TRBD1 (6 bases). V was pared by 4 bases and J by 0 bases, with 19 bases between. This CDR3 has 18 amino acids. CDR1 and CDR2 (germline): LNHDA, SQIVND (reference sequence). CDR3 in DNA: TGTGCCAGTAGTACAATATCGACAGGAAGATATAGCAATCAGCCCCAGCATTTT. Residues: CASSTISTGRYSNQPQHF.

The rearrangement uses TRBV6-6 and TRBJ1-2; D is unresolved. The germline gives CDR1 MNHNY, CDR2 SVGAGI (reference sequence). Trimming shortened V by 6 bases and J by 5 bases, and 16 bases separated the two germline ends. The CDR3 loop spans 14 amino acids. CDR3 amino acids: CASSRGEGLYGYTF. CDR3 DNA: TGTGCCAGCAGCCGCGGGGAGGGCCTGTATGGCTACACCTTC.

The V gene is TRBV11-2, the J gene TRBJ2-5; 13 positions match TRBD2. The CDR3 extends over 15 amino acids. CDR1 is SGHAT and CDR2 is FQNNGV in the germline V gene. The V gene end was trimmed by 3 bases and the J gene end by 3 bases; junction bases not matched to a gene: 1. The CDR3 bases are TGTGCCAGCAGCTTCACTAGCGGGAGGGAAGAGACCCAGTACTTC. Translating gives CASSFTSGREETQYF. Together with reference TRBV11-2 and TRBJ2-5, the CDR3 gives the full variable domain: EAGVAQSPRYKIIEKRQSVAFWCNPISGHATLYWYQQILGQGPKLLIQFQNNGVVDDSQLPKDRFSAERLKGVDSTLKIQPAKLEDSAVYLCASSFTSGREETQYFGPGTRLLVL.

The CDR3 nucleotides are TGTGCCAGCAGTTCCCTTTTGAACACTGAAGCTTTCTTT. Amino acid sequence: CASSSLLNTEAFF. This rearrangement joins TRBV28 to TRBJ1-1; D call uncertain. The germline V gene has CDR1 MDHEN and CDR2 SYDVKM. The CDR3 has 13 amino acids. V dropped 4 bases and J dropped 0 bases, with 6 bases sitting between them.

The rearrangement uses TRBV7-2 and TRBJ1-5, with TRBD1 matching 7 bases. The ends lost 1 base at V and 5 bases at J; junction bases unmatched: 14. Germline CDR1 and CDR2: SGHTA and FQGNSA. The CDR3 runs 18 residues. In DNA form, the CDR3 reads TGTGCCAGCAGCTTAGGGGGGACGACAGGGTTTATCCATCAGCCCCAGCATTTT. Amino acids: CASSLGGTTGFIHQPQHF. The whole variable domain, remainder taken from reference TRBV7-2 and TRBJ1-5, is GAGVSQSPSNKVTEKGKDVELRCDPISGHTALYWYRQSLGQGLEFLIYFQGNSAPDKSGLPSDRFSAERTGGSVSTLTIQRTQQEDSAVYLCASSLGGTTGFIHQPQHFGDGTRLSIL.

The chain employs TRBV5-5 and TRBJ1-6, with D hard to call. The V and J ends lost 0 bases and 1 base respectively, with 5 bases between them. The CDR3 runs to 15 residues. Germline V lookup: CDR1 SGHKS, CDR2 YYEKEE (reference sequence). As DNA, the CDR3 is TGTGCCAGCAGCTTGGTGAATTCCTATAATTCACCCCTCCACTTT. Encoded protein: CASSLVNSYNSPLHF. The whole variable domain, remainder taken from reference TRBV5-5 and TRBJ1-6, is DAGVTQSPTHLIKTRGQQVTLRCSPISGHKSVSWYQQVLGQGPQFIFQYYEKEERGRGNFPDRFSARQFPNYSSELNVNALLLGDSALYLCASSLVNSYNSPLHFGNGTRLTVT.

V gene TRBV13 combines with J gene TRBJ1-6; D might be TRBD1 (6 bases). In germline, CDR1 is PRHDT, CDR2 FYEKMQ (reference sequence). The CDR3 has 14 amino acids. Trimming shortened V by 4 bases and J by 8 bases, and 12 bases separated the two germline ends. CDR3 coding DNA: TGTGCCAGCAGCTCCCGACAGGAGCATTCACCCCTCCACTTT. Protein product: CASSSRQEHSPLHF.